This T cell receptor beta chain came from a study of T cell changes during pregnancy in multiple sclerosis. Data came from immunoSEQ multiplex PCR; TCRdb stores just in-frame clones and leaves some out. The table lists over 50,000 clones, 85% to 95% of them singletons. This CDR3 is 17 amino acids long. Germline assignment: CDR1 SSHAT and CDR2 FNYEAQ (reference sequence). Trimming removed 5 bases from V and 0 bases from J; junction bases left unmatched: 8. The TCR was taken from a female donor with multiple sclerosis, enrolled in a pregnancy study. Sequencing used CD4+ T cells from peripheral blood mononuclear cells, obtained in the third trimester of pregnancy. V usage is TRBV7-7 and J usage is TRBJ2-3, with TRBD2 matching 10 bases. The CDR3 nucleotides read TGTGCCAGCAGCCCCCATACTAGCGGGATTAGCACAGATACGCAGTATTTT. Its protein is CASSPHTSGISTDTQYF.